The 23 T cell receptor beta chains below all came from one sample that was sequenced in a study of cytomegalovirus exposure and HLA in healthy donors. Amplification used 60 Vbeta primers and 13 Jbeta primers. Profiling relied on immunoSEQ multiplex PCR, and the TCRdb table lists in-frame clones only, not all of them. Listed are about 190,000 clones; 6.5% falls within the top ten. Material: PBMCs. All receptors derive from a man aged 25-45 years in good health and CMV-seronegative.

The V call is TRBV29-1, the J call TRBJ2-1, with 12 bases matching TRBD2. This CDR3 has 14 residues. Germline lookup yields CDR1 SQVTM and CDR2 ANQGSEA. The junction had 0 bases not matched to a gene; V was cut back by 1 base and J by 5 bases. This chain's CDR3 is CSVEGLAGDNEQFF. The DNA for the CDR3 is TGCAGCGTTGAAGGACTAGCGGGAGACAATGAGCAGTTCTTC.

This chain connects TRBV19 to TRBJ1-4; D is unresolved. CDR1 and CDR2 from the germline V gene are LNHDA and SQIVND (reference sequence). This CDR3 contains 14 residues. V gave up 4 bases and J gave up 5 bases, with 11 bases separating them. CDR3 region: CASSRGVINEKLFF. As DNA, the CDR3 is TGTGCCAGTAGTAGGGGAGTCATCAATGAAAAACTGTTTTTT.

The chain combines TRBV19 with TRBJ2-1; 7 positions match TRBD2. Germline CDR1 LNHDA, CDR2 SQIVND (reference sequence). V shed 9 bases, J shed 0 bases, and the junction held 11 bases outside the gene matches. This CDR3 contains 16 residues. The CDR3 protein is CASTRDYGSSYNEQFF. CDR3 nucleotides: TGTGCCAGCACCCGGGACTACGGCAGCTCCTACAATGAGCAGTTCTTC.

The chain links TRBV6-1 to TRBJ1-3; D remains unclear. Trimming shortened V by 4 bases and J by 1 base, and 8 bases separated the two germline ends. The CDR3 is 14 residues long. CDR1 is MNHNS, CDR2 SASEGT, per germline. CDR3 region: CASSGPGSGNTIYF. The CDR3, as DNA: TGTGCCAGCAGTGGCCCGGGGTCTGGAAACACCATATATTTT.

This chain uses TRBV27 with TRBJ2-7, with 9 nucleotides matching TRBD1. The CDR3 covers 14 residues. Unmatched junction bases numbered 11, after V lost 6 bases and J lost 8 bases. Per germline, CDR1 MNHEY and CDR2 SMNVEV (reference sequence). The CDR3 spells CASRLGQGPYKQYF. The CDR3 DNA reads TGTGCCAGCAGACTGGGACAGGGTCCCTATAAGCAGTACTTC.

The chain uses TRBV14 and TRBJ2-3; 8 bases agree with TRBD1. With V trimmed by 4 bases and J by 1 base, 7 bases remained unmatched. Germline CDR1 and CDR2: SGHDN and FVKESK. The CDR3 length is 16 residues. As DNA, the CDR3 is TGTGCCAGCAGCCCGCTCGGGACAGGAGGCACAGATACGCAGTATTTT. Translation: CASSPLGTGGTDTQYF. Supplemented by reference TRBV14 and TRBJ2-3, the full variable domain reads EAGVTQFPSHSVIEKGQTVTLRCDPISGHDNLYWYRRVMGKEIKFLLHFVKESKQDESGMPNNRFLAERTGGTYSTLKVQPAELEDSGVYFCASSPLGTGGTDTQYFGPGTRLTVL.

This rearrangement joins TRBV10-3 to TRBJ1-5, with D maybe TRBD1 (6 bases). The CDR3 contains 15 residues. Germline V lookup: CDR1 ENHRY, CDR2 SYGVKD. Trimming pared 5 bases from V and 3 bases from J, leaving 14 bases between. CDR3 in amino acids: CAISSGTPVNQPQHF. The CDR3 DNA reads as TGTGCCATCAGTTCCGGGACACCCGTCAATCAGCCCCAGCATTTT.

J is TRBJ2-1 and V is TRBV6-5, with D maybe TRBD2 (6 bases). Per the germline V gene, CDR1 is MNHEY and CDR2 is SVGAGI. Trimming cost V 0 bases and J 4 bases, with 10 bases left between them. The CDR3 has 15 residues. The CDR3 DNA follows: TGTGCCAGCAGTTACTCGACGGGAGCGTACAATGAGCAGTTCTTC. This encodes CASSYSTGAYNEQFF.

The chain is built from TRBV5-1 and TRBJ2-7; TRBD2 matches 7 bases. Unmatched junction bases numbered 1, after V lost 1 base and J lost 0 bases. Germline CDR1 SGHRS, CDR2 YFSETQ. The CDR3 sequence is 14 residues long. This chain's CDR3 is CASSLQRGSYEQYF. The CDR3 DNA follows: TGCGCCAGCAGCTTGCAGCGGGGCTCCTACGAGCAGTACTTC.

The V call is TRBV15, the J call TRBJ2-7, with D unresolved. Per germline, CDR1 LNHNV and CDR2 YYDKDF (reference sequence). The CDR3 is 13 amino acids. V was shortened by 1 base and J by 2 bases, with 6 bases between the two germline ends. This chain's CDR3 is CATSRGTTYEQYF. The DNA for the CDR3 is TGTGCCACCAGCAGAGGCACAACCTACGAGCAGTACTTC. The full variable domain, in which reference TRBV15 and TRBJ2-7 provide the parts outside the CDR3, is DAMVIQNPRYQVTQFGKPVTLSCSQTLNHNVMYWYQQKSSQAPKLLFHYYDKDFNNEADTPDNFQSRRPNTSFCFLDIRSPGLGDTAMYLCATSRGTTYEQYFGPGTRLTVT.

The V call is TRBV18, the J call TRBJ1-1; 10 positions agree with TRBD1. Germline-derived CDR1 and CDR2 are KGHSH and LQKENI. CDR3 length: 16 amino acids. The J segment lost 4 bases and the V segment lost 6 bases, leaving 11 bases of the junction unmatched. The CDR3 loop is CASSPGQGGQGTEAFF. CDR3 bases: TGTGCCAGCTCCCCCGGACAGGGGGGTCAAGGCACTGAAGCTTTCTTT.

The rearrangement links TRBV28 to TRBJ1-1; no reliable D call. The V gene's germline CDR1 is MDHEN and CDR2 SYDVKM. The germline V and J ends were trimmed by 2 bases and 11 bases, with 15 bases remaining between them. CDR3 length: 13 amino acids. As DNA, the CDR3 is TGTGCCAGCAGTTTACAGGCGCCAGCCGCGGCTTTCTTT. Translated, it gives CASSLQAPAAAFF.

The CDR3 DNA reads as TGCAGCGTGACAGGGGACGGCGGGAATCAGCCCCAGCATTTT. This translates into CSVTGDGGNQPQHF. The chain carries TRBV29-1 and TRBJ1-5; the match to TRBD1 covers 8 bases. V lost 6 bases to trimming and J lost 4 bases; unmatched junction nucleotides: 8. This CDR3 spans 14 amino acids. CDR1 and CDR2 from the germline V gene are SQVTM and ANQGSEA.

The chain links TRBV6-5 to TRBJ2-7; TRBD2 matches at 13 bases. V dropped 4 bases and J dropped 5; count of bases not matched to a gene: 2. The CDR3 has 14 amino acids. CDR1 MNHEY and CDR2 SVGAGI come from the germline V gene. CDR3 loop: CASSFGTSGDEQYF. The DNA for the CDR3 is TGTGCCAGCAGTTTCGGGACTAGCGGGGACGAGCAGTACTTC.

This chain connects TRBV19 to TRBJ2-7, with 8 bases that match TRBD2. Germline V gene lookup returns CDR1 LNHDA and CDR2 SQIVND (reference sequence). The CDR3 has 15 residues. Trimming at V came to 1 base and at J to 5 bases, leaving 7 bases not matched to a gene. Here the CDR3 reads CASSIVSSGSNEQYF. DNA for the CDR3: TGTGCCAGTAGTATAGTTTCGAGCGGGAGTAACGAGCAGTACTTC.

The rearrangement links TRBV5-1 to TRBJ2-1; no reliable D call. CDR1 is SGHRS, CDR2 YFSETQ, per germline. The CDR3 extends over 12 amino acids. Trimming cost V 1 base and J 7 bases, with 6 bases left between them. Here the CDR3 DNA reads TGCGCCAGCAGCTTGTGGCAAAATGAGCAGTTCTTC. Its translation: CASSLWQNEQFF. Looking up the rest from reference TRBV5-1 and TRBJ2-1 gives the full variable domain: KAGVTQTPRYLIKTRGQQVTLSCSPISGHRSVSWYQQTPGQGLQFLFEYFSETQRNKGNFPGRFSGRQFSNSRSEMNVSTLELGDSALYLCASSLWQNEQFFGPGTRLTVL.

This chain links TRBV5-1 with TRBJ1-1; 9 nucleotides agree with TRBD1. Germline values: CDR1 SGHRS, CDR2 YFSETQ. The junction had 3 bases not matched to a gene; V was cut back by 3 bases and J by 3 bases. The CDR3 sequence is 14 residues long. The CDR3, as DNA: TGCGCCAGCAGCTCACAGGGGGCTGACACTGAAGCTTTCTTT. It specifies CASSSQGADTEAFF.

V is TRBV5-4 and J is TRBJ1-2; maybe TRBD1 (5 bases). The CDR3 runs 16 residues. Germline CDR1 and CDR2: SGHNT and YYREEE (reference sequence). V was shortened by 4 bases and J by 3 bases, with 19 bases between the two germline ends. CDR3 nucleotide sequence: TGTGCCAGCAGCGAAGAGGGCTCTCGGGGGTACTATGGCTACACCTTC. This codes for CASSEEGSRGYYGYTF.

The genes are TRBV4-2 and TRBJ1-4, with 7 bases matching TRBD1. CDR1 LGHNA and CDR2 YNFKEQ come from the germline V gene. CDR3 length: 16 amino acids. V lost 4 bases to trimming and J lost 8 bases; unmatched junction nucleotides: 13. CDR3 in amino acids: CASSREKGTVLEKLFF. CDR3 in DNA: TGTGCCAGCAGCCGGGAGAAAGGGACAGTTCTGGAAAAACTGTTTTTT.

V and J are TRBV6-5 and TRBJ2-3; 8 nucleotides align to TRBD1. The CDR3 sequence is 13 residues long. V shed 2 bases, J shed 8 bases, and the junction held 3 bases outside the gene matches. Germline V gives CDR1 MNHEY, CDR2 SVGAGI. The CDR3 region has the DNA TGTGCCAGCAGTTACATGGACAGGGTTACGCAGTATTTT. Protein: CASSYMDRVTQYF.

The CDR3 sequence: CASSPIVTGEKGYTF. The CDR3 DNA sequence: TGTGCCAGTAGTCCTATCGTAACAGGGGAGAAAGGCTACACCTTC. This chain uses TRBV19 with TRBJ1-2, with 7 bases that match TRBD1. Trimming cost V 5 bases and J 8 bases; bases outside gene matches: 14. The CDR3 sequence is 15 residues long. CDR1 is LNHDA, CDR2 SQIVND, per germline (reference sequence).

This chain connects TRBV7-7 to TRBJ2-7, with D tentatively TRBD2 (7 bases). V lost 1 base, J lost 6 bases, and 10 bases lay in between. The CDR3 contains 13 residues. Germline CDR1 and CDR2: SSHAT and FNYEAQ (reference sequence). The CDR3 reads CASSLDREGEQYF. CDR3 nucleotides: TGTGCCAGCAGCTTAGACAGGGAGGGCGAGCAGTACTTC.

CDR3: CASSQEGGGYTF. The DNA for the CDR3 is TGCGCCAGCAGCCAAGAAGGAGGAGGCTACACCTTC. The J gene is TRBJ1-2, the V gene TRBV4-1; D is uncertain. Germline V lookup: CDR1 MGHRA, CDR2 YSYEKL. Trimming removed 0 bases from V and 8 bases from J, with 7 bases in between. The CDR3 is 12 residues long.